The rows below give T cell receptor beta chains drawn from one sample of a study of PD-1 blockade in classical Hodgkin lymphoma. Clones were sequenced by immunoSEQ multiplex PCR, and TCRdb holds only the in-frame ones, with some missing. The table records about 66,000 clones, 70% to 80% of them present only once. Sequencing used peripheral blood mononuclear cells (PBMCs), obtained before the second cycle of nivolumab. The receptors were gathered from a human donor with classical Hodgkin lymphoma. Each CDR3 is given with its conserved first and last residue. The D gene is left open where the match is weak. Size tells how often a clone was seen (once, few, many) or the class of an expanded clone, and some rows leave it out.

V	J	D	size	DNA	CDR3
TRBV7-6	TRBJ2-7	TRBD1	-	TGTGCCAGCAGTAGGGACAGAACCTACGAGCAGTACTTC	CASSRDRTYEQYF
TRBV19	TRBJ2-7	-	-	TGTGCCAGTAGTGAGGGCGGCTACGAGCAGTACTTC	CASSEGGYEQYF
TRBV2	TRBJ1-5	TRBD1	-	TGTGCCAGCAGTGAATCCGGGACAGGGGCCAATCAGCCCCAGCATTTT	CASSESGTGANQPQHF
TRBV19	TRBJ1-2	-	few	TGTGCCAGTAGTTATCAAGGGGCTAGCTATGGCTACACCTTC	CASSYQGASYGYTF
TRBV7-9	TRBJ1-5	-	few	TGTGCCAGCAGCTTCGGCGGCAATCAGCCCCAGCATTTT	CASSFGGNQPQHF
TRBV5-5	TRBJ2-1	TRBD1	-	TGTGCCAGCAGCTTGGCCGGGACAGGGGCCTACAATGAGCAGTTCTTC	CASSLAGTGAYNEQFF
TRBV9	TRBJ2-2	-	-	TGTGCCAGCAGCGCCTCGGCTGTGCTCACCGGGGAGCTGTTTTTT	CASSASAVLTGELFF
TRBV6-1	TRBJ1-5	-	-	TGTGCCAGCAGAATTCAGGACCCTAGCAATCAGCCCCAGCATTTT	CASRIQDPSNQPQHF
TRBV7-2	TRBJ2-1	TRBD2	-	TGTGCCAGCAGCTCCAGCGGGGGGGCAGATGAGCAGTTCTTC	CASSSSGGADEQFF
TRBV19	TRBJ2-7	-	-	TGTGCCAGTAGTATTCAGGACGGCTACGAGCAGTACTTC	CASSIQDGYEQYF
TRBV29-1	TRBJ2-3	-	-	TGCAGCGTTGGGGGCCTAGTTGGAGATACGCAGTATTTT	CSVGGLVGDTQYF
TRBV18	TRBJ1-2	TRBD1	once	TGTGCCAGCTCGCCGGACAGGGCTAACTATGGCTACACCTTC	CASSPDRANYGYTF
TRBV4-1	TRBJ2-7	TRBD2	-	TGCGCCAGCAGCCAAGCCCCCGAAGGGAGGGAGCGGTACTTC	CASSQAPEGRERYF
TRBV7-3	TRBJ2-5	TRBD2	-	TGTGCCAGCAGCGCTGTGGCGAGCGGGAGGGCCCGAGAGACCCAGTACTTC	CASSAVASGRARETQYF
TRBV5-4	TRBJ2-2	TRBD2	-	TGTGCCAGCAGCGGGACCCCCGGACTAGCGGGAAGGAACACCGGGGAGCTGTTTTTT	CASSGTPGLAGRNTGELFF
TRBV5-1	TRBJ2-1	TRBD2	-	TGCGCCAGCTACGTTTCTAGCGGAGCCTACAATGAGCAGTTCTTC	CASYVSSGAYNEQFF
TRBV7-8	TRBJ1-5	-	few	TGTGCCAGCAGCTTAGCGCCAGGAGGGAACCAGCCCCAGCATTTT	CASSLAPGGNQPQHF
TRBV15	TRBJ2-5	TRBD2	-	TGTGCCACCAGCAGGTGGAGGGAGGGCTGGGAGACCCAGTACTTC	CATSRWREGWETQYF
TRBV30	TRBJ1-6	-	-	TGTGCCTGGAGTAACGGGGAAACCTATAATTCACCCCTCCACTTT	CAWSNGETYNSPLHF
TRBV5-5	TRBJ2-7	-	-	TGTGCCAGCAGCTTGGCTGGGGCGATCTCCTACGAGCAGTACTTC	CASSLAGAISYEQYF
TRBV7-2	TRBJ1-5	-	-	TGTGCCAGCAGCTCCAGATATAGCAATCAGCCCCAGCATTTT	CASSSRYSNQPQHF
TRBV11-2	TRBJ2-7	-	-	TGTGCCAGCAGCTCCGTCTACGAGCAGTACTTC	CASSSVYEQYF
TRBV5-1	TRBJ2-7	-	-	TGCGCCAGCAGCTTGGCCGGCAGTTACAACGAGCAGTACTTC	CASSLAGSYNEQYF
TRBV5-6	TRBJ2-7	-	-	TGTGCCAGCAGTTATGACTTATACGAGCAGTACTTC	CASSYDLYEQYF
TRBV7-3	TRBJ2-2	-	few	TGTGCCAGCAGCCCTTTGGGGCCGAACACCGGGGAGCTGTTTTTT	CASSPLGPNTGELFF
TRBV9	TRBJ2-1	TRBD2	few	TGTGCCAGCAGCGCGAGCGGGGGGAACTACAATGAGCAGTTCTTC	CASSASGGNYNEQFF
TRBV2	TRBJ1-1	TRBD1	-	TGTGCCAGCGACAGGGAGGTTGAAGCTTTCTTT	CASDREVEAFF
TRBV28	TRBJ1-2	-	-	TGTGCCAGCCGCCTAAACCCACCTTACTATGGCTACACCTTC	CASRLNPPYYGYTF
TRBV6-5	TRBJ1-2	-	few	TGTGCCAGCAGCCCACTTGACAGCAACTATGGCTACACCTTC	CASSPLDSNYGYTF
TRBV5-1	TRBJ2-3	-	-	TGCGCCAGCACTCCGATGGCGGGGACCACAGATACGCAGTATTTT	CASTPMAGTTDTQYF
TRBV6-1	TRBJ1-3	-	-	TGTGCCAGCAGTGCGACGGCTGTAAAGCCCATATATTTT	CASSATAVKPIYF
TRBV6-5	TRBJ1-2	-	-	TGTGCCAGCAGTTACTCGGGGGGAAGGAATTATGGCTACACCTTC	CASSYSGGRNYGYTF
TRBV5-1	TRBJ1-5	-	-	TGCGCCAGCAGCCCCTTACCCGGGAGCAATCAGCCCCAGCATTTT	CASSPLPGSNQPQHF
TRBV25-1	TRBJ2-7	-	-	TGTGCCAGCCTCCCTAGGGGGGGATCCTACGAGCAGTACTTC	CASLPRGGSYEQYF
TRBV27	TRBJ1-5	TRBD1	-	TGTGCCAGCAGTATACCGGGACAGGGGTTTCAGCCCCAGCATTTT	CASSIPGQGFQPQHF
TRBV10-1	TRBJ1-1	-	-	TGCGCCAGCAGTGAGTCGCTGGGCCTGAACACTGAAGCTTTCTTT	CASSESLGLNTEAFF
TRBV11-1	TRBJ2-7	TRBD1	-	TGTGCCAGCAGCCCCAAAGATACAGGGGCCCGAGATGGGGAGCAGTACTTC	CASSPKDTGARDGEQYF
TRBV9	TRBJ1-2	-	-	TGTGCCAGCAGCGCTAAATGGGTGGCTCCGGAGGACTATGGCTACACCTTC	CASSAKWVAPEDYGYTF
TRBV6-6	TRBJ1-2	-	-	TGTGCCAGCAGACGACCCAGGACAGACAACTATGGCTACACCTTC	CASRRPRTDNYGYTF
TRBV28	TRBJ1-1	TRBD1	-	TGTGCCAGCAGGGAGCAGGGGGCAGGAGCTTTCTTT	CASREQGAGAFF
TRBV18	TRBJ2-5	TRBD2	-	TGTGCCAGCTCACCGCCCGGCGGGAGTGGGGAAGAGACCCAGTACTTC	CASSPPGGSGEETQYF
TRBV5-1	TRBJ1-6	-	few	TGCGCCAGCAGCTTGGAAGGAATTACAGATTCACCCCTCCACTTT	CASSLEGITDSPLHF
TRBV6-1	TRBJ2-2	TRBD2	-	TGTGCCAGCTGGAGCGGGGGTTCGAACACCGGGGAGCTGTTTTTT	CASWSGGSNTGELFF
TRBV28	TRBJ2-6	-	-	TGTGCCAGCAGTTTAAATGGCAGGGTTTCTGGGGCCAACGTCCTGACTTTC	CASSLNGRVSGANVLTF
TRBV13	TRBJ2-7	-	-	TGTGCCAGCAGCCAAGCCGGATCCTACGAGCAGTACTTC	CASSQAGSYEQYF
TRBV19	TRBJ2-7	-	-	TGTGCCAGTAGTAACATAAAACAGGGCTTGGACTACGAGCAGTACTTC	CASSNIKQGLDYEQYF
TRBV5-5	TRBJ2-7	-	-	TGTGCCAGCAGCTTCGAGGGACATAGCTACGAGCAGTACTTC	CASSFEGHSYEQYF
TRBV5-1	TRBJ2-7	TRBD1	once	TGCGCCAGCAGTTGGGACAGTTCCTACGAGCAGTACTTC	CASSWDSSYEQYF
TRBV6-1	TRBJ1-5	TRBD1	-	TGTGCCACCGGGAGACAGGGCTATAGCAATCAGCCCCAGCATTTT	CATGRQGYSNQPQHF
TRBV6-4	TRBJ2-5	TRBD2	-	TGTGCCAGCAAATCAAGACTAGCGGGAGAAGAGACCCAGTACTTC	CASKSRLAGEETQYF
TRBV5-1	TRBJ2-2	-	-	TGCGCCAGCAGCTTCGGCAGGATGGGGACCGGGGAGCTGTTTTTT	CASSFGRMGTGELFF
TRBV9	TRBJ1-1	-	few	TGTGCCAGCAGCGTAGGGGGGTCGGCGAACACTGAAGCTTTCTTT	CASSVGGSANTEAFF
TRBV4-1	TRBJ2-7	-	-	TGCGCCAGCAGCCAAGATTTGGGACAAGTTTACGAGCAGTACTTC	CASSQDLGQVYEQYF
TRBV5-1	TRBJ2-7	-	-	TGCGCCAGCAGCTCCGGGATCACCTACGAGCAGTACTTC	CASSSGITYEQYF
TRBV11-3	TRBJ2-1	-	-	TGTGCCAGCAGCCTTACAGGGCGAGGCAATGAGCAGTTCTTC	CASSLTGRGNEQFF
TRBV19	TRBJ1-1	TRBD1	-	TGTGCCAGTAGTGCGAGAGCACCTGGGACAGCTGACACTGAAGCTTTCTTT	CASSARAPGTADTEAFF
TRBV5-1	TRBJ1-2	-	-	TGCGCCAGCAGCTTGGGTGCTCAAGCTAACTATGGCTACACCTTC	CASSLGAQANYGYTF
TRBV2	TRBJ2-7	-	-	TGTGCCAGTGGATACGAGCAGTACTTC	CASGYEQYF
TRBV12-2	TRBJ2-4	-	-	TGTGCAAGTCGCTTCAGTAGCGGGAGTCGGGGGATCGCCAAAAACATTCAGTACTTC	CASRFSSGSRGIAKNIQYF
TRBV7-6	TRBJ2-7	-	-	TGTGCCAGCAGCCAAACAGACGGGGACACCTACGAGCAGTACTTC	CASSQTDGDTYEQYF